This T cell receptor (beta chain) was obtained from a study of HIV-infected patients and healthy controls. Study-level results: Healthy controls carried many MAIT alpha-chain CDR3s, while HIV+ repertoires had few.

Approximately 500 ng RNA was reverse transcribed with alpha and beta constant-region primers. Alpha and beta chain libraries were made separately by chain-specific third strand synthesis with multiplexing indices. TCRdb redid the calling of the 5' RACE reads with MiXCR, one entry per CDR3 protein. The data hold over 15,000 distinct CDR3 sequences, with 8% to 10% observed a single time. Whole blood was used without fractionation, so all unsorted peripheral T cells were included. RNA came from 2.5 to 3 ml of peripheral blood. This clonotype is judged medium-sized (0.01 to 0.1%). What it recognizes is unknown. In germline, CDR1 is LGHNA, CDR2 YSLEER. The CDR3 runs 14 residues. The V and J ends lost 4 bases and 1 base respectively, with 10 bases between them.

The chain carries TRBV4-3 and TRBJ1-2; D uncertain. The sequenced material came from blood. This receptor was taken from an adult in good health. CDR3 sequence (DNA): TGCGCCAGCAGCCTCCGGGATGTTAACTATGGCTACACCTTC. Translation: CASSLRDVNYGYTF.